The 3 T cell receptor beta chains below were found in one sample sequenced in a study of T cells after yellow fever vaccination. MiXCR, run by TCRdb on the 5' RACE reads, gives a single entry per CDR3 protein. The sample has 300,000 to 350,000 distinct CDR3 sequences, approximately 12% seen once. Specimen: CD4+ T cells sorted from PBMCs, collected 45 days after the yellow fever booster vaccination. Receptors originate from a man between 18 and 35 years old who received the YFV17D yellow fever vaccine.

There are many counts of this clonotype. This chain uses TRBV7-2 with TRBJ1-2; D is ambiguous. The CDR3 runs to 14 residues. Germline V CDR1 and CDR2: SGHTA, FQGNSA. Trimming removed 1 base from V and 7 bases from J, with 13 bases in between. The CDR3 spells CASSLESGVRGYTF. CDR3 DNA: TGTGCCAGCAGCTTAGAGTCCGGGGTCCGTGGCTACACCTTC.

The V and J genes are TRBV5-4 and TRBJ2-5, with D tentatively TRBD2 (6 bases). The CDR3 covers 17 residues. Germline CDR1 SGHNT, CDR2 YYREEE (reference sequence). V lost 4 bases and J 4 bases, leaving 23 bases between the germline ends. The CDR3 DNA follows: TGTGCCAGCAGCACTCGAACTAGCCCCGGTGGGTCAGAGACCCAGTACTTC. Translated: CASSTRTSPGGSETQYF.

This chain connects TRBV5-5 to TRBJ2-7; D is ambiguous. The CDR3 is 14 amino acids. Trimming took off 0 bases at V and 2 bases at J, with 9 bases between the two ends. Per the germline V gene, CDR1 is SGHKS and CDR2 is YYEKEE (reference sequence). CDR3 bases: TGTGCCAGCAGCTTGGCTGGGCCAGCCTACGAGCAGTACTTC. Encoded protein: CASSLAGPAYEQYF.